These 16 T cell receptor beta chains were all obtained from the same sample, sequenced in a study of T cell clonality in common variable immunodeficiency. TCRdb's table, derived via immunoSEQ multiplex PCR, lists solely in-frame clones and lacks some. This sample carries some 54,000 clones, none of them present only once. Sequences were obtained from peripheral blood mononuclear cells. These receptors were obtained from a person aged 18 to 69 in good health.

This clone was seen only a few times. Read data end 3 residues before the CDR3 end; the end is taken from the germline J gene. This sample includes further DNA sequences coding for the same CDR3. The rearrangement links TRBV20-1 to TRBJ2-7, with D perhaps TRBD1 (5 bases). The V gene lost 0 bases and the J gene lost 4 bases, with 7 bases spanning the gap. CDR1 and CDR2 (germline): DFQATT, SNEGSKA (reference sequence). The CDR3 is 12 residues long. Here the CDR3 reads CSARDQGYEQYF. The CDR3 DNA, read in part, is TGCAGTGCTAGAGATCAGGGATACGAG.

This clone has more than one count but fewer than ten. The read is 3 residues too short to cover the CDR3 end, so that end is filled in from the germline J gene. The V call is TRBV7-6, the J call TRBJ2-5, with TRBD2 as a possible D gene (7 bases). The CDR3 loop spans 15 amino acids. V shed 5 bases and J shed 2 bases, with 15 bases lying between them. From germline, CDR1 is SGHVS and CDR2 FNYEAQ. The DNA read from the CDR3 is TGTGCCAGCAGCATAGGACGGGGGGCTCAAGAGACC. It yields the protein CASSIGRGAQET. The full-length CDR3 reads as CASSIGRGAQETQYF.

This clone was found a few times. The read is 3 residues too short to cover the CDR3 end, so that end is filled in from the germline J gene. The chain is built from TRBV6-1 and TRBJ1-5; 7 positions match TRBD1. The CDR3 is made up of 15 amino acids. CDR1 and CDR2 from the germline V gene are MNHNS and SASEGT. The V gene end was trimmed by 4 bases and the J gene end by 0 bases; junction bases not matched to a gene: 3. The CDR3: CASSGDSNSNQPQHF. CDR3 DNA (partial): TGTGCCAGCAGTGGGGACAGCAATAGCAATCAGCCC.

Notes on this clone: The sequenced fragment ends 3 residues before the CDR3 boundary, so the rest is inferred from the germline J gene. This chain connects TRBV20-1 to TRBJ1-4; perhaps TRBD1 as D (6 bases). The CDR3 consists of 16 residues. The V gene's germline CDR1 is DFQATT and CDR2 SNEGSKA (reference sequence). The part of the CDR3 DNA that was read is TGCAGTGCTAACCGGGGGGGCCTATCTGGGGCCAACGTA. Its translation: CSANRGGLSGANV. Given in full, the CDR3 is CSANRGGLSGANVLFF.

In this sample, this clone turned up many times. The CDR3 extends 3 residues past the end of the read, so its final part is completed from the germline J gene. This chain uses TRBV5-1 with TRBJ1-4; no definite D call. V was trimmed by 0 bases and J by 6 bases, leaving 12 bases between them. The CDR3 is made up of 15 amino acids. The germline V gene has CDR1 SGHRS and CDR2 YFSETQ. The chain's CDR3 is CASSLGSGIDEKLFF. CDR3 DNA (partial): TGCGCCAGCAGCTTGGGGTCGGGGATAGATGAAAAA.

In this sample, this clone turned up many times. Sequencing ends 3 residues short of the CDR3 end; the germline J gene provides the rest. The V and J genes are TRBV5-6 and TRBJ1-1; 7 bases are a match to TRBD1. The germline V gene has CDR1 SGHDT and CDR2 YYEEEE. Trimming cost V 2 bases and J 5 bases; bases outside gene matches: 9. The CDR3 has 15 amino acids. The covered CDR3 bases are TGTGCCAGCAGCTTCGGGGCACAGGGGTGGACTGAA. It is translated as CASSFGAQGWTE. The entire CDR3 reads CASSFGAQGWTEAFF.

This clone came up many times. Read coverage stops 3 residues before the CDR3 terminus; the germline J gene supplies the remainder. V usage is TRBV20-1 and J usage is TRBJ1-4, with D possibly matching TRBD1 (5 bases). The V gene's germline CDR1 is DFQATT and CDR2 SNEGSKA (reference sequence). Trimming removed 0 bases at V and 8 bases at J, with 16 bases between. There are 15 residues in the CDR3. CDR3 in amino acids: CSARDSGRVSEKLFF. CDR3 bases read: TGCAGTGCTAGAGATTCGGGCAGGGTGTCAGAAAAA.

This clone was counted many times. Sequencing ends 3 residues short of the CDR3 end; the germline J gene provides the rest. The chain couples TRBV10-3 to TRBJ2-1, with TRBD2 identical over 8 bases. V shed 6 bases, J shed 2 bases, and the junction held 12 bases outside the gene matches. The CDR3 loop spans 17 amino acids. Looked up from germline, CDR1 is ENHRY and CDR2 is SYGVKD. The CDR3 spells CAISSPPERGTYNEQFF. CDR3 DNA (partial): TGTGCCATCAGCTCCCCTCCCGAGCGGGGGACCTACAATGAG.

A note on this clone: One end of the junction varies from germline; a read error may be responsible. Coverage ceases 3 residues before the CDR3 finishes, and the germline J gene fills in the end. The rearrangement links TRBV7-6 to TRBJ2-3; TRBD1 matches at 11 bases. The CDR3 runs 15 residues. Germline V CDR1 and CDR2: SGHVS, FNYEAQ. CDR3 DNA, as far as it was read: TGTACCAGCAGCTATAGGACAGGGGGCTTGGAGACG. Translation: CTSSYRTGGLET. The full CDR3 protein reads CTSSYRTGGLETQYF.

In its sample, this clone was seen many times. Read sequence stops 3 residues before the CDR3 end, and the germline J gene provides the missing end. The chain employs TRBV19 and TRBJ2-5; 7 bases line up with TRBD1. This CDR3 has 14 amino acids. Trimming cost V 7 bases and J 2 bases; bases outside gene matches: 7. CDR1 and CDR2 (germline): LNHDA, SQIVND (reference sequence). The covered CDR3 bases are TGTGCCAGTACCTCCGGGACAGCACAAGAGACC. Amino acid sequence: CASTSGTAQET. In full, the CDR3 is CASTSGTAQETQYF.

This clone appeared many times. The read stops 3 residues short of the end of the CDR3; the missing end is completed from the germline J gene. The chain couples TRBV14 to TRBJ2-3; weak D call: TRBD1 (6 bases). The CDR3 covers 14 residues. Germline V gives CDR1 SGHDN, CDR2 FVKESK. CDR3 bases read: TGTGCCAGCAGCCCCGGATGGGGGCGAGAGACG. This gives the protein CASSPGWGRET. The entire CDR3 is CASSPGWGRETQYF.

The sample holds many counts of this clone. The read ends 3 residues before the CDR3 terminus; that terminus is restored from the germline J gene. The V gene is TRBV5-1, the J gene TRBJ1-2; D unclear. The CDR3 has 15 amino acids. In germline, CDR1 is SGHRS, CDR2 YFSETQ. With 0 bases removed from V and 2 bases from J, the gap between germline ends came to 11 bases. CDR3 sequence reads: CASSLGIGSNYGYTF. The sequenced CDR3 bases are TGCGCCAGCAGCTTGGGGATAGGGTCGAACTATGGC.

A word on this clone: Coverage ceases 3 residues before the CDR3 finishes, and the germline J gene fills in the end. The chain joins TRBV19 to TRBJ2-7; possible D gene TRBD2, 6 bases. Between the trimmed V and J ends, which lost 6 bases and 3 bases, there was a span of 12 bases. Germline V gene data show CDR1 as LNHDA and CDR2 as SQIVND (reference sequence). The CDR3 totals 13 residues. This chain's CDR3 is CASRETRNYEQYF. CDR3 bases read: TGTGCCAGTAGGGAGACTAGGAACTACGAG.

This clone has a count of ten or more. The CDR3 goes on 3 residues after the read ends, and that part is filled in from the germline J gene. The chain employs TRBV20-1 and TRBJ2-7, with a possible D match to TRBD1 (6 bases). The V gene's germline CDR1 is DFQATT and CDR2 SNEGSKA (reference sequence). Trimming took 6 bases from V and 4 from J, leaving 16 bases between them. This CDR3 has 13 amino acids. The CDR3 bases that were read are TGCAGTGCGCGAGGACAGTTCGCATACGAG. Amino acid sequence: CSARGQFAYE. The whole CDR3 is CSARGQFAYEQYF.

In this sample, this clone turned up many times. CDR3 loop: CAISDGGVGEAFF. The DNA read from the CDR3 is TGTGCCATCAGTGATGGGGGGGTCGGTGAA. The chain is built from TRBV10-3 and TRBJ1-1; possible D gene TRBD1, 5 bases. The CDR3 goes on 3 residues after the read ends, and that part is filled in from the germline J gene. Deletions cut 3 bases from V and 7 bases from J, with 12 bases between. Germline V gene sequence: CDR1 ENHRY, CDR2 SYGVKD. This CDR3 is built from 13 residues.

This clone has more than one count but fewer than ten. The CDR3 goes on 3 residues after the read ends, and that part is filled in from the germline J gene. The chain joins TRBV2 to TRBJ1-3, with 9 positions matching TRBD1. Germline values: CDR1 SNHLY, CDR2 FYNNEI. V lost 2 bases and J lost 4; bases outside the gene matches: 3. The CDR3 spans 15 residues. The covered CDR3 bases are TGTGCCAGCAGTGAAAGGGACAGGGTGGGAAACACC. It encodes CASSERDRVGNT. The complete CDR3 reads CASSERDRVGNTIYF.